The sequence of this T cell receptor beta chain was determined in a study of a mutant IDH1 vaccine in newly diagnosed glioma. CDR3 length: 14 residues. Germline V gene sequence: CDR1 KGHSH, CDR2 LQKENI. V lost 5 bases and J lost 4, with 14 bases in between. Time point given: week 11, during vaccination. What each vaccine dose contained was 300 ug of mutant IDH1 20-mer peptide, accompanied by topical imiquimod. The donors had new WHO grade 3 or 4 astrocytomas; these were IDH1-mutant and ATRX-lost. Libraries were prepared by immunoSEQ multiplex PCR; TCRdb keeps only in-frame clonotypes and omits some of them. The sample records some 54,000 clones, about 91% being singletons. A note on this clone: Its antigen is undetermined.

This chain joins TRBV18 and TRBJ1-2; D is uncertain. This receptor was obtained from a man aged 45-65 years with glioma. The sample consisted of PBMCs, taken from a glioma patient whose treatment included an IDH1 peptide vaccine. The CDR3 coding sequence is TGTGCCAGCTCAAAGGTCTCAGGAAGCTATGGCTACACCTTC. As protein: CASSKVSGSYGYTF. Full variable domain (missing parts from reference TRBV18 and TRBJ1-2): NAGVMQNPRHLVRRRGQEARLRCSPMKGHSHVYWYRQLPEEGLKFMVYLQKENIIDESGMPKERFSAEFPKEGPSILRIQQVVRGDSAAYFCASSKVSGSYGYTFGSGTRLTVV.